Listed here are 24 T cell receptor beta chains from one sample, sequenced in a study of shared clonotypes between healthy human individuals. Clones were sequenced by immunoSEQ multiplex PCR, and TCRdb holds only the in-frame ones, with some missing. The data hold 640,000 or so clones, with 60% to 80% observed a single time. Material for sequencing was memory CD4+ T cells sorted from blood. Regarding subset: CD45RA-negative fraction. These receptors were collected from a woman younger than 45 in good health.

The V gene is TRBV27, the J gene TRBJ1-4; D remains ambiguous. The CDR3 contains 13 residues. The V gene's germline CDR1 is MNHEY and CDR2 SMNVEV (reference sequence). Trimming pared 4 bases from V and 7 bases from J, leaving 10 bases between. The CDR3 bases are TGTGCCAGCAGTTCTAAATGGGGTGAAAAACTGTTTTTT. Its protein is CASSSKWGEKLFF. Variable domain in full (rest from reference TRBV27 and TRBJ1-4): EAQVTQNPRYLITVTGKKLTVTCSQNMNHEYMSWYRQDPGLGLRQIYYSMNVEVTDKGDVPEGYKVSRKEKRNFPLILESPSPNQTSLYFCASSSKWGEKLFFGSGTQLSVL.

This clone has only a few counts. The rearrangement links TRBV11-2 to TRBJ1-1; D possibly corresponds to TRBD1 (5 bases). Germline V gives CDR1 SGHAT, CDR2 FQNNGV. Trimming pared 7 bases from V and 1 base from J, leaving 16 bases between. The CDR3 is made up of 15 amino acids. The CDR3: CASINNQGGNTEAFF. The CDR3 bases are TGTGCCAGCATCAATAACCAGGGAGGGAACACTGAAGCTTTCTTT.

This clone was seen only a few times. The J gene is TRBJ2-7, the V gene TRBV5-4; D unclear. V shed 0 bases and J shed 0 bases, with 7 bases lying between them. CDR3 length: 14 residues. Germline values: CDR1 SGHNT, CDR2 YYREEE (reference sequence). The CDR3 region has the DNA TGTGCCAGCAGCTTGGCCCCCCTCTCCTACGAGCAGTACTTC. Translated, it gives CASSLAPLSYEQYF.

CDR3 loop: CASSVSEATNEKLFF. CDR3 coding DNA: TGCGCCAGCAGTGTTTCAGAAGCAACTAATGAAAAACTGTTTTTT. The V gene is TRBV10-2, the J gene TRBJ1-4; D gene uncertain. Germline assignment: CDR1 WSHSY and CDR2 SAAADI. CDR3 size: 15 residues. With 4 bases removed from V and 0 bases from J, the gap between germline ends came to 9 bases.

The chain recombines TRBV19 with TRBJ2-1; D uncertain. Germline V CDR1 and CDR2: LNHDA, SQIVND (reference sequence). The CDR3 loop spans 15 amino acids. V lost 5 bases and J lost 10, with 21 bases in between. In DNA, the CDR3 is TGTGCCAGTAGTCTAGGGCAGCTATTACAAAGGGAGCAGTTCTTC. Protein product: CASSLGQLLQREQFF.

This sequence joins TRBV5-1 and TRBJ2-1, with 7 bases that match TRBD1. V gave up 3 bases and J gave up 3 bases; unmatched junction bases: 3. This CDR3 contains 14 residues. Germline CDR1 reads SGHRS; CDR2 reads YFSETQ. CDR3: CASSSGQFYNEQFF. In DNA form, the CDR3 reads TGCGCCAGCAGCTCGGGACAGTTCTACAATGAGCAGTTCTTC.

The chain has TRBV6-5 and TRBJ1-5, with 8 bases matching TRBD1. This CDR3 has 15 residues. The V gene end was trimmed by 6 bases and the J gene end by 5 bases; junction bases not matched to a gene: 9. Germline-derived CDR1 and CDR2 are MNHEY and SVGAGI. The CDR3 DNA reads TGTGCCAGCAGAGCCGGGACAGGAGGGGATCAGCCCCAGCATTTT. Amino acids: CASRAGTGGDQPQHF.

This chain joins TRBV27 and TRBJ2-3; a possible D gene is TRBD2 (6 bases). CDR1 is MNHEY and CDR2 is SMNVEV in the germline V gene (reference sequence). This CDR3 is built from 13 residues. V lost 7 bases and J lost 7, with 15 bases in between. The CDR3 coding sequence is TGTGCCAGCATTCGGGAGTGGGACCATACGCAGTATTTT. This codes for CASIREWDHTQYF.

V gene TRBV29-1 combines with J gene TRBJ2-2; D might be TRBD2 (6 bases). Germline V gene sequence: CDR1 SQVTM, CDR2 ANQGSEA. The CDR3 loop spans 12 amino acids. Trimming removed 4 bases from V and 4 bases from J, with 7 bases in between. The CDR3 protein is CSVAEGTGELFF. The CDR3 DNA sequence: TGCAGCGTTGCGGAGGGCACCGGGGAGCTGTTTTTT.

This rearrangement joins TRBV6-4 to TRBJ2-2, with 12 bases that match TRBD2. V was clipped by 6 bases and J by 2 bases; unmatched bases: 7. The V gene's germline CDR1 is MRHNA and CDR2 SNTAGT. The CDR3 totals 17 residues. CDR3 DNA: TGTGCCAGCAGCCTTACTAGCGGGAGGCCTAACACCGGGGAGCTGTTTTTT. Protein: CASSLTSGRPNTGELFF.

This chain uses TRBV28 with TRBJ1-3; D gene uncertain. Germline V gene sequence: CDR1 MDHEN, CDR2 SYDVKM. CDR3 size: 15 residues. Trimming stripped 3 bases from V and 3 bases from J, with 12 bases between. Here the CDR3 DNA reads TGTGCCAGCAGTTTTCCCGGGGAACTTGGAAACACCATATATTTT. Protein: CASSFPGELGNTIYF.

The V call is TRBV18, the J call TRBJ2-5, with 10 bases fitting TRBD1. CDR3 size: 15 residues. The germline CDR1 and CDR2 sequences are KGHSH and LQKENI. The ends lost 2 bases at V and 1 base at J; junction bases unmatched: 1. The CDR3 region is CASSPGQGVQETQYF. The CDR3 region has the DNA TGTGCCAGCTCACCAGGACAGGGGGTCCAAGAGACCCAGTACTTC.

This sequence joins TRBV6-5 and TRBJ2-5; 9 nucleotides agree with TRBD2. This CDR3 is built from 14 residues. Unmatched junction bases numbered 6, after V lost 8 bases and J lost 2 bases. The germline V gene has CDR1 MNHEY and CDR2 SVGAGI. Written as DNA, the CDR3 is TGTGCCAGCCGGCGGGGGGGCTTACAAGAGACCCAGTACTTC. Protein sequence: CASRRGGLQETQYF.

This chain uses TRBV2 with TRBJ2-1; D not certain. Germline-derived CDR1 and CDR2 are SNHLY and FYNNEI. V lost 7 bases and J lost 1, with 11 bases in between. The CDR3 covers 14 residues. The CDR3 DNA reads as TGTGCCAGCACCCGGCTTTCGTCCTACAATGAGCAGTTCTTC. It encodes CASTRLSSYNEQFF.

The V call is TRBV25-1, the J call TRBJ2-5, with D uncertain. CDR3 length: 12 residues. Trimming pared 7 bases from V and 2 bases from J, leaving 8 bases between. Germline CDR1 and CDR2: MGHDK and SYGVNS. The CDR3 DNA reads as TGTGCCAGCACCAACAAGCAAGAGACCCAGTACTTC. This translates into CASTNKQETQYF.

The chain combines TRBV27 with TRBJ2-5; no firm D call. The closer fit of TRBJ2-7 to the DNA end suggests the J call may be wrong. The CDR3 length is 15 residues. Germline V CDR1 and CDR2: MNHEY, SMNVEV (reference sequence). The CDR3 DNA reads TGTGCCAGCAGTTTATCGTCTGGGCGGATCTACGAGCAGTACTTC. The encoded protein is CASSLSSGRIYEQYF.

V and J are TRBV6-6 and TRBJ2-7; D gene ambiguous. Deletions cut 1 base from V and 4 bases from J, with 14 bases between. Germline V gene data show CDR1 as MNHNY and CDR2 as SVGAGI (reference sequence). This CDR3 spans 15 amino acids. The DNA for the CDR3 is TGTGCCAGCAGTTACTACGCGTCCCCGGAATACGAGCAGTACTTC. Translated, it gives CASSYYASPEYEQYF.

V gene TRBV6-6 combines with J gene TRBJ2-7; D is perhaps TRBD2 (5 bases). Germline V lookup: CDR1 MNHNY, CDR2 SVGAGI (reference sequence). CDR3 size: 14 residues. Trimming pared 6 bases from V and 0 bases from J, leaving 12 bases between. DNA of the CDR3: TGTGCCAGCAGAGGCGGGCAGAACTCCTACGAGCAGTACTTC. Translation gives CASRGGQNSYEQYF.

This sequence joins TRBV11-2 and TRBJ2-7; weak D call: TRBD1 (6 bases). The CDR3 loop spans 16 amino acids. The germline V gene encodes CDR1 SGHAT and CDR2 FQNNGV. V shed 2 bases and J shed 0 bases, with 14 bases lying between them. The CDR3 DNA reads TGTGCCAGCAGCTTACGCCTCCAGGGGAGCTCCTACGAGCAGTACTTC. The encoded protein is CASSLRLQGSSYEQYF.

This clone occurred many times. The chain has TRBV4-2 and TRBJ2-1, with D maybe TRBD1 (5 bases). The V end was cut by 0 bases, the J end by 1 base, with 10 bases between. The CDR3 loop spans 16 amino acids. CDR1 and CDR2 (germline): LGHNA, YNFKEQ. The CDR3 sequence: CASSQEVSGSYNEQFF. The CDR3 DNA sequence: TGTGCCAGCAGCCAAGAAGTATCAGGGTCCTACAATGAGCAGTTCTTC.

The CDR3 DNA reads TGTGCCAGCAGCCCCATTTACAGGGGACGGGGGGAGACCCAGTACTTC. Amino acids: CASSPIYRGRGETQYF. This chain uses TRBV5-4 with TRBJ2-5, with D possibly matching TRBD1 (7 bases). The V end was cut by 4 bases, the J end by 5 bases, with 21 bases between. The CDR3 length is 16 residues. Per the germline V gene, CDR1 is SGHNT and CDR2 is YYREEE (reference sequence). The entire variable domain, with the rest obtained from reference TRBV5-4 and TRBJ2-5, is as follows: ETGVTQSPTHLIKTRGQQVTLRCSSQSGHNTVSWYQQALGQGPQFIFQYYREEENGRGNFPPRFSGLQFPNYSSELNVNALELDDSALYLCASSPIYRGRGETQYFGPGTRLLVL.

The J gene is TRBJ2-1, the V gene TRBV4-1, with 7 positions matching TRBD2. Germline values: CDR1 MGHRA, CDR2 YSYEKL. Losses at the gene ends were 0 bases for V and 7 bases for J; bases not matched to a gene: 6. The CDR3 contains 15 residues. DNA for the CDR3: TGCGCCAGCAGCCAAGATCGGACTAGAATGAATGAGCAGTTCTTC. Translation: CASSQDRTRMNEQFF.

This sequence joins TRBV7-8 and TRBJ2-3; D gene unclear. This CDR3 comprises 13 residues. Between the trimmed V and J ends, which lost 4 bases and 4 bases, there was a span of 9 bases. Germline V gene data show CDR1 as SGHVS and CDR2 as FQNEAQ. The CDR3 DNA is TGTGCCAGCAGCTGGGTTAGTGCAGATACGCAGTATTTT. Its protein product is CASSWVSADTQYF.

This clone occurred many times. Additional DNA sequences in this sample encode the identical CDR3. This chain joins TRBV28 and TRBJ2-7; D remains ambiguous. Germline V gene lookup returns CDR1 MDHEN and CDR2 SYDVKM. Trimming left V 5 bases short and J 0 bases short, with 2 bases between. CDR3 length: 11 residues. The CDR3 sequence: CASSHSYEQYF. The CDR3 DNA is TGTGCCAGCAGTCACTCCTACGAGCAGTACTTC.